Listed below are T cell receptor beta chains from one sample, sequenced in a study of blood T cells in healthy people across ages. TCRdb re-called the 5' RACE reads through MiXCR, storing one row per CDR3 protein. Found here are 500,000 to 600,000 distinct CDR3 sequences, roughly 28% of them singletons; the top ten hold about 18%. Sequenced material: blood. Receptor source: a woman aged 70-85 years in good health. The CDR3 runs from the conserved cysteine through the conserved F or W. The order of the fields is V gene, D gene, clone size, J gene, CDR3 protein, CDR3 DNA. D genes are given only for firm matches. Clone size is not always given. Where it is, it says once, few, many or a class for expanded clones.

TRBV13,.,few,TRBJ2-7,CASSLVRPAGAGYEQYF,TGTGCCAGCAGCTTAGTTCGTCCGGCGGGCGCCGGTTACGAGCAGTACTTC
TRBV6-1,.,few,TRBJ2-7,CASSIQAYSSYEQYF,TGTGCCAGCAGTATACAGGCGTACAGCTCCTACGAGCAGTACTTC
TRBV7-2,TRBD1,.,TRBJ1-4,CASSLVSGGSEKLFF,TGTGCCAGCAGCTTAGTTTCAGGGGGCTCTGAAAAACTGTTTTTT
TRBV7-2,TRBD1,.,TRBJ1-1,CASSLNDRGGLAFF,TGTGCCAGCAGCCTGAACGACAGGGGAGGATTAGCTTTCTTT
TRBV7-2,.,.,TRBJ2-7,CASSPKTGSSYEQYF,TGTGCCAGCAGCCCCAAGACAGGCAGCTCCTACGAGCAGTACTTC
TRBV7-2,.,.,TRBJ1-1,CASSSQGTLLWGTEAFF,TGTGCCAGTAGCTCTCAAGGGACTTTGCTTTGGGGCACTGAAGCTTTCTTT
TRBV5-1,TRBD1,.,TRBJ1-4,CASSLRGQGAAGNEKLFF,TGCGCCAGCAGCTTGCGGGGACAGGGGGCGGCCGGTAATGAAAAACTGTTTTTT
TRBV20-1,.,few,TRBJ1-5,CSASRWAYSNQPQHF,TGCAGTGCTTCTCGCTGGGCATATAGCAATCAGCCCCAGCATTTT
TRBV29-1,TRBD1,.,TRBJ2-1,CSALKRHRDREGNEQFF,TGCAGCGCCTTGAAGAGACACCGGGACAGGGAGGGGAATGAGCAGTTCTTC
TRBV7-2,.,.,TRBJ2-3,CASSSTYRDTQYF,TGTGCCAGCAGCTCCACGTACAGAGATACGCAGTATTTT
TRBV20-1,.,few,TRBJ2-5,CSARMLETQYF,TGCAGTGCTAGAATGCTAGAGACCCAGTACTTC
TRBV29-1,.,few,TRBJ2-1,CSVGLLREQFF,TGCAGCGTTGGGTTATTAAGAGAGCAGTTCTTC
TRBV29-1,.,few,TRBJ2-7,CSVSGQVDTSGSYEQYF,TGCAGCGTATCTGGGCAGGTCGATACTTCGGGGTCCTACGAGCAGTACTTC
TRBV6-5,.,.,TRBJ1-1,CASSSDSGTEAFF,TGTGCCAGCAGTTCGGACAGTGGGACTGAAGCTTTCTTT
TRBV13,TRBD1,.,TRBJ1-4,CASSQGQGASTNEKLFF,TGTGCCAGCAGCCAAGGACAGGGGGCTTCTACTAATGAAAAACTGTTTTTT
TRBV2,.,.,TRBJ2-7,CASIREVRAYEQYF,TGTGCCAGCATTAGAGAGGTCAGGGCCTACGAGCAGTACTTC
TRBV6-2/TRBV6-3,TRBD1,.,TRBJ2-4,CASSSLLGTGAMDIQYF,TGTGCCAGCAGTTCACTCCTTGGGACAGGGGCGATGGACATTCAGTACTTC
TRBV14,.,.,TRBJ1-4,CASSQDHPGARGLFF,TGTGCCAGCAGCCAAGATCATCCTGGGGCGAGGGGTCTGTTTTTT
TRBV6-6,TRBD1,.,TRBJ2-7,CASASGQGGSEQYF,TGTGCCAGCGCCTCGGGACAGGGTGGGTCCGAGCAGTACTTC
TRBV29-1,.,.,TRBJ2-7,CSAGQLFYGQYF,TGCAGCGCCGGACAGCTGTTCTACGGGCAGTACTTC
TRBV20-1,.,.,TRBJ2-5,CSALRGAEETQYF,TGCAGTGCTCTCAGGGGGGCCGAAGAGACCCAGTACTTC
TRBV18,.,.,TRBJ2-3,CASSPRGAAGRDTQYF,TGTGCCAGCTCGCCCAGAGGGGCCGCGGGTAGGGATACGCAGTATTTT
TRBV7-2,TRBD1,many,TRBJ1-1,CASSLDRGRNAFF,TGTGCCAGCAGCTTGGACAGGGGGCGTAATGCTTTCTTT
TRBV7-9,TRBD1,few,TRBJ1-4,CASTSTGFNEKLFF,TGTGCCAGCACCTCGACAGGGTTTAATGAAAAACTGTTTTTT
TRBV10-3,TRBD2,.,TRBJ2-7,CAISAGTSGDEQYF,TGTGCCATCAGTGCAGGGACTAGCGGGGACGAGCAGTACTTC
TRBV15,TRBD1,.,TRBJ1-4,CATSRDGTGEGEKLFF,TGTGCCACCAGCAGAGACGGGACAGGGGAAGGAGAAAAACTGTTTTTT
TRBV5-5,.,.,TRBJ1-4,CASSLVFGQRNEKLFF,TGTGCCAGCAGCTTGGTTTTTGGACAGAGGAATGAAAAACTGTTTTTT
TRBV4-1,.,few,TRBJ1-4,CASSQGVNEKLFF,TGCGCCAGCAGCCAAGGGGTAAATGAAAAACTGTTTTTT
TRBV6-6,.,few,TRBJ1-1,CASSHGLLRMGTEAFF,TGTGCCAGCAGCCACGGACTCCTCAGGATGGGCACTGAAGCTTTCTTT
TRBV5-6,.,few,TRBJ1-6,CASSTGGGSPLHF,TGTGCCAGCAGCACTGGTGGGGGTTCACCCCTCCACTTT
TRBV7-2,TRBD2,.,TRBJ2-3,CASSLGVAGGSTDTQYF,TGTGCCAGCAGCCTGGGAGTAGCGGGGGGGAGCACAGATACGCAGTATTTT
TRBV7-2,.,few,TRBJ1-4,CASSLAGRATNEKLFF,TGTGCCAGCAGCTTAGCTGGGAGGGCCACTAATGAAAAACTGTTTTTT
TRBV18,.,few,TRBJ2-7,CASSPTRTYDEQYF,TGTGCCAGCTCACCGACTAGGACCTACGATGAGCAGTACTTC
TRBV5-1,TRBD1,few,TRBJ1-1,CASRDPRQGVTEAFF,TGCGCCAGCAGGGACCCCCGACAGGGTGTCACTGAAGCTTTCTTT
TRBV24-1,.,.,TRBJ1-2,CATSDLTGYTF,TGTGCCACCAGTGATTTGACTGGCTACACCTTC
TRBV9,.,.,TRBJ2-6,CASSVRGSWANVLTF,TGTGCCAGCAGCGTTCGAGGAAGCTGGGCCAACGTCCTGACTTTC
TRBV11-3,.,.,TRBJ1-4,CASSPSPGQNEKLFF,TGTGCCAGCAGTCCGAGTCCAGGGCAAAATGAAAAACTGTTTTTT
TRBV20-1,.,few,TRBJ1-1,CSAQGGMGTEAFF,TGCAGTGCTCAAGGGGGGATGGGAACTGAAGCTTTCTTT
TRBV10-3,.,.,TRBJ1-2,CAISEPGLREAYGYTF,TGTGCCATCAGTGAGCCGGGACTCCGGGAGGCCTATGGCTACACCTTC
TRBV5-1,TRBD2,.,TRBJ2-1,CASGGGGSYNEQFF,TGCGCCAGCGGTGGGGGGGGATCCTACAATGAGCAGTTCTTC
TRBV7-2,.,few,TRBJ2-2,CASSLGPDGVGAGELFF,TGTGCCAGCAGCTTAGGGCCGGACGGGGTAGGCGCCGGGGAGCTGTTTTTT
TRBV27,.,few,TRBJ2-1,CATSRGGSSYNEQFF,TGTGCTACATCCAGAGGGGGAAGCTCCTACAATGAGCAGTTCTTC
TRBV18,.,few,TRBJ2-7,CASSPPMLGSSSYEQYF,TGTGCCAGCTCACCACCGATGTTGGGGTCGAGCTCCTACGAGCAGTACTTC
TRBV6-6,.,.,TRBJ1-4,CASGWGRLNEKLFF,TGTGCCAGCGGGTGGGGGCGGCTGAATGAAAAACTGTTTTTT
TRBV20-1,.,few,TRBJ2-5,CSVLGGLLHRETQYF,TGCAGTGTTCTTGGAGGGCTTTTACACAGAGAGACCCAGTACTTC
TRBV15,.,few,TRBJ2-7,CATSRDFGGYEQYF,TGTGCCACCAGCAGAGATTTCGGGGGCTACGAGCAGTACTTC
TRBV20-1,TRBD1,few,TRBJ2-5,CSASPGTGVGLKETQYF,TGCAGTGCTAGCCCAGGGACAGGGGTTGGTCTCAAAGAGACCCAGTACTTC
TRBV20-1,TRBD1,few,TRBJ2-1,CSARGTGGGQNEQFF,TGCAGTGCTAGGGGCACAGGGGGTGGTCAGAATGAGCAGTTCTTC
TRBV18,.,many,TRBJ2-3,CASSPTMTDTDTQYF,TGTGCCAGCTCACCAACCATGACGGACACAGATACGCAGTATTTT
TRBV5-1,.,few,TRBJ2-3,CASSLVGGEDTQYF,TGCGCCAGCAGCTTGGTTGGCGGGGAGGATACGCAGTACTTT
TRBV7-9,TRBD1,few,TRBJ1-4,CASSYGQGQGEKLFF,TGTGCCAGCAGCTACGGACAGGGCCAAGGCGAAAAACTGTTTTTT
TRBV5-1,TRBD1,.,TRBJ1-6,CASSRTGGGNSPLHF,TGCGCCAGCAGCCGGACAGGTGGAGGGAATTCACCCCTCCACTTT
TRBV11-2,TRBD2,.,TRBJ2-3,CASSLDPGLAGLGDTQYF,TGTGCCAGCAGCTTAGATCCGGGACTAGCGGGATTGGGAGATACGCAGTATTTT
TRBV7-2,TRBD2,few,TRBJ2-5,CASSSGRGLAVETQYF,TGTGCCAGCAGCTCCGGACGGGGACTAGCGGTCGAGACCCAGTACTTC
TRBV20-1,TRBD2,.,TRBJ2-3,CSAPLAGITDTQYF,TGCAGTGCTCCCCTAGCGGGGATCACAGATACGCAGTATTTT
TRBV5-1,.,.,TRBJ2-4,CASSLGDAKNIQYF,TGCGCCAGCAGCTTGGGGGACGCCAAAAACATTCAGTACTTC
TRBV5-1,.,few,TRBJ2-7,CASSLRGGTYEQYF,TGCGCCAGCAGCTTGCGAGGGGGGACCTACGAGCAGTACTTC
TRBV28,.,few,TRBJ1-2,CASNPAINNYGYTF,TGTGCCAGCAATCCAGCCATCAATAACTATGGCTACACCTTC
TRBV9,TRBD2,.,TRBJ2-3,CASSVAGSGDTDTQYF,TGTGCCAGCAGCGTAGCAGGTAGCGGGGACACAGATACGCAGTATTTT
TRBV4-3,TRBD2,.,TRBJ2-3,CASSQLAGEGDTQYF,TGCGCCAGCAGTCAACTAGCGGGGGAGGGTGATACGCAGTATTTT